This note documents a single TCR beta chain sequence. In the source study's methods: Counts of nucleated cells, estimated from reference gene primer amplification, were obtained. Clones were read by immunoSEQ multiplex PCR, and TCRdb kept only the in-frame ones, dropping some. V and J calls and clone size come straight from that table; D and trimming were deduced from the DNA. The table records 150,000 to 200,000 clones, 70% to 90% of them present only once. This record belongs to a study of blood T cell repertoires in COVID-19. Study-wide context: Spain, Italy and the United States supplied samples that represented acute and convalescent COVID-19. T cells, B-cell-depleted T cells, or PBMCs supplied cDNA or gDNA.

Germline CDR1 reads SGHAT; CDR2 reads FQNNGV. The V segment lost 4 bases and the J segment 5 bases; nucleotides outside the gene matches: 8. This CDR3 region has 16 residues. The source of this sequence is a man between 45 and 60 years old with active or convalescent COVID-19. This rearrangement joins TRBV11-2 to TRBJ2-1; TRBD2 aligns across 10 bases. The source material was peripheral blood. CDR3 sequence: CASSWGTAGGHNEQFF. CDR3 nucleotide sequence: TGTGCCAGCAGCTGGGGGACAGCGGGGGGGCACAATGAGCAGTTCTTC. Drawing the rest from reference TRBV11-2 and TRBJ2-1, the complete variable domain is EAGVAQSPRYKIIEKRQSVAFWCNPISGHATLYWYQQILGQGPKLLIQFQNNGVVDDSQLPKDRFSAERLKGVDSTLKIQPAKLEDSAVYLCASSWGTAGGHNEQFFGPGTRLTVL.